The source of this TCR beta chain is a study of T cell responses to AZD1222 COVID-19 vaccine. Overall study findings and caveats: Only a handful of AZD1222 recipients, five to seven in all, had baseline seropositivity. In a largely white British group with more females than males, clonal diversity was possibly underestimated.

The CDR3 sequence is 15 residues long. Germline values: CDR1 SGHVS, CDR2 FNYEAQ. J was trimmed by 4 bases and V by 6 bases; bases with no gene match: 6. The table came from immunoSEQ multiplex PCR; TCRdb's copy has only in-frame clones and leaves some out. Found here are roughly 120,000 clones, around 84% of them singletons; the top ten hold roughly 18%. To note about this clone: Antigen specificity is unknown.

The J gene is TRBJ2-1, the V gene TRBV7-6, with TRBD2 matching over 10 bases. The sequence derives from an adult who received the AZD1222 COVID-19 vaccine. This material consisted of peripheral blood, taken 28 days after the second AZD1222 dose. The CDR3 region has the DNA TGTGCCAGCAGGGAGTCTAGCGGGGGATACAATGAGCAGTTCTTC. Translating gives CASRESSGGYNEQFF.